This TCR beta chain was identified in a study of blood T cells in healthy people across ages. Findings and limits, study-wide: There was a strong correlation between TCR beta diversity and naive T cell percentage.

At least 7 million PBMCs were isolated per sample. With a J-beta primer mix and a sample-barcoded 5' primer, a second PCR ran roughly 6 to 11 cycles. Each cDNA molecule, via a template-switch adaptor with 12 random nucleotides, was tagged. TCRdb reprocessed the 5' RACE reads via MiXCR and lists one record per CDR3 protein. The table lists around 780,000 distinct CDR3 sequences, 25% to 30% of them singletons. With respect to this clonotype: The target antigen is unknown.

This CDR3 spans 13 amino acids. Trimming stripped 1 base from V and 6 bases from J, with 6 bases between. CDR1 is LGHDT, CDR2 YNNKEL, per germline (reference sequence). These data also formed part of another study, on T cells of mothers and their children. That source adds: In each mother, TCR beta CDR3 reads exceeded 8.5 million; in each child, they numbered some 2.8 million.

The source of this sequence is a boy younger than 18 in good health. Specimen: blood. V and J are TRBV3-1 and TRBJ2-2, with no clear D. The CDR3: CASSQARAGELFF. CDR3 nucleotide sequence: TGTGCCAGCAGCCAAGCCCGGGCCGGGGAGCTGTTTTTT.